This T cell receptor beta chain was identified during a study of identical twins. TCRdb reanalysed the 5' RACE reads using MiXCR and keeps one entry per CDR3 protein. The sample lists under 450,000 distinct CDR3 sequences, around 18% seen once, with 10% to 15% in the top ten. This clonotype was seen repeatedly, ten times or more. Germline CDR1 LGHDT, CDR2 YNNKEL (reference sequence). This CDR3 is 12 amino acids long. The V end was cut by 3 bases, the J end by 6 bases, with 6 bases between. This chain links TRBV3-1 with TRBJ1-5; D unresolved. Sequenced input: naive T cells sorted from blood. The source of this sequence is a man aged 50 to 60 in good health. This chain's CDR3 is CASSQGSQPQHF. CDR3 in DNA: TGTGCCAGCAGCCAGGGGTCTCAGCCCCAGCATTTT.